The 3 T cell receptor beta chains below were found in one sample sequenced in a study of tumor-infiltrating lymphocytes in glioblastoma multiforme. Multiple V-beta primers and a C-beta primer amplified TCRB from RNA. TCRdb reprocessed the multiplex PCR reads with MiXCR, giving one entry per CDR3 protein. Among about 13,000 distinct CDR3 sequences, 64% were seen once, and the ten largest hold around 33%. The specimen sequenced was brain tumor tissue. These receptors all come from a male donor with glioblastoma.

Worth noting for this clonotype: Here the CDR3 omits its conserved ending phenylalanine or tryptophan, so a read error is the likely source. The V gene is TRBV10-3, the J gene TRBJ2-5; TRBD2 is a possible D gene (6 bases). Germline values: CDR1 ENHRY, CDR2 SYGVKD. The CDR3 is 12 residues long. The chain's CDR3 is CVISEREETQYI. DNA of the CDR3: TGTGTCATCAGTGAGCGGGAAGAGACCCAGTACATC.

This clonotype is medium-sized. The rearrangement links TRBV6-5 to TRBJ2-7; tentative D call: TRBD1 (5 bases). Germline V gene lookup returns CDR1 MNHEY and CDR2 SVGAGI. The CDR3 is 16 residues long. V was trimmed by 0 bases and J by 2 bases, leaving 14 bases between them. CDR3 DNA: TGTGCCAGCAGTTACTCGATGCCCGACAGCCCCTACGAGCAGTACTTC. Protein: CASSYSMPDSPYEQYF.

This clonotype was seen a few times. The chain joins TRBV4-2 to TRBJ1-1; D is possibly TRBD1 (5 bases). Trimming took 4 bases from V and 6 from J, leaving 12 bases between them. The CDR3 is 13 amino acids. From germline, CDR1 is LGHNA and CDR2 YNFKEQ. This chain's CDR3 is CASSRDWIAEAFF. Here the CDR3 DNA reads TGTGCCAGCAGCCGGGACTGGATCGCTGAAGCTTTCTTT.